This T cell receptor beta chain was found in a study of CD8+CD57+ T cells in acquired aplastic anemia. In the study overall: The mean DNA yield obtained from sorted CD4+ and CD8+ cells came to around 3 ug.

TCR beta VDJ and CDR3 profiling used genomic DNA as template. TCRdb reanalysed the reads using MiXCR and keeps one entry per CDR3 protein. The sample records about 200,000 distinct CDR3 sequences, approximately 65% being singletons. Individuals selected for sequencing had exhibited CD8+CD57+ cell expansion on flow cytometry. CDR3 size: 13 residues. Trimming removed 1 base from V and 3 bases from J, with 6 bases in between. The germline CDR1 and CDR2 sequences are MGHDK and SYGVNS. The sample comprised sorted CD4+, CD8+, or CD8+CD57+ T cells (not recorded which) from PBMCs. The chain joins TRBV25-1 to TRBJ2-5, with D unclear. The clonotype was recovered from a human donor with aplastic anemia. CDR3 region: CASSEFDKETQYF. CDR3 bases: TGTGCCAGCAGTGAATTTGACAAAGAGACCCAGTACTTC.